The 30 T cell receptor beta chains reported below all come from one sample, sequenced in a study of blood T cells in healthy people across ages. It was with a sample-barcoded 5' primer and a J-beta primer mix that a second PCR of roughly 6 to 11 cycles was run. TCRdb independently ran MiXCR on the 5' RACE reads; one entry per CDR3 protein. The sample lists approximately 2,000,000 distinct CDR3 sequences; about two fifths were seen once. Sequencing was carried out using blood. Receptors were obtained from a human donor in good health.

Comment on this clonotype: Since no conserved phenylalanine or tryptophan closes the CDR3, a read error is the likely cause. V is TRBV7-2 and J is TRBJ1-6, with 8 positions matching TRBD1. This CDR3 has 13 residues. Germline V gene data show CDR1 as SGHTA and CDR2 as FQGNSA. J was trimmed by 13 bases and V by 11 bases; bases with no gene match: 13. Here the CDR3 reads CACSGQVSWPLHC. DNA of the CDR3: TGTGCCTGTTCGGGACAGGTCTCGTGGCCCCTCCACTGT.

The chain carries TRBV27 and TRBJ1-2, with a weak D call TRBD1 (6 bases). Trimming pared 4 bases from V and 7 bases from J, leaving 16 bases between. Germline V lookup: CDR1 MNHEY, CDR2 SMNVEV (reference sequence). CDR3 length: 14 amino acids. This CDR3 reads CASSSNRDIVGYTF. CDR3 in DNA: TGTGCCAGCAGTTCAAACCGGGACATAGTTGGCTACACCTTC.

This clonotype is a singleton in its sample. The chain carries TRBV4-3 and TRBJ2-3, with D tentatively TRBD2 (6 bases). CDR3 length equals 17 residues. Germline values: CDR1 LGHNA, CDR2 YSLEER. Trimming pared 1 base from V and 4 bases from J, leaving 18 bases between. The CDR3 nucleotides are TGCGCCAGCAGCCAAGGGGGTGGGGCGGGGAATGCAGATACGCAGTATTTT. Translated, it gives CASSQGGGAGNADTQYF.

The chain uses TRBV3-1 and TRBJ2-4; 14 positions agree with TRBD2. With the DNA end fitting TRBJ2-7 better, the J assignment may be wrong. The CDR3 runs to 17 residues. Germline-derived CDR1 and CDR2 are LGHDT and YNNKEL (reference sequence). The CDR3 region has the DNA TGTGCCAGCAGCTTCCGGACTAGCGGGGGGACCATCTACGAGCAGTACTTC. Protein product: CASSFRTSGGTIYEQYF.

V gene TRBV6-5 combines with J gene TRBJ2-5; D may correspond to TRBD1 or TRBD2 (7 bases each). There are 17 residues in the CDR3. In germline, CDR1 is MNHEY, CDR2 SVGAGI. V was shortened by 2 bases and J by 5 bases, with 21 bases between the two germline ends. The CDR3, as DNA: TGTGCCAGCAGTTACGTCCAAGGGGAGGGGGCGCGGGAGACCCAGTACTTC. Its translation: CASSYVQGEGARETQYF.

This clonotype came up a few times. The genes are TRBV6-6 and TRBJ2-5, with D perhaps given as TRBD1 or TRBD2 (5 bases each). The J call may not be correct, given that the DNA end is closer to TRBJ2-7. The CDR3 has 13 amino acids. From germline, CDR1 is MNHNY and CDR2 SVGAGI (reference sequence). The CDR3 loop reads CASNGDGTYEQYF. For the CDR3, the DNA is TGTGCCAGCAATGGGGACGGGACCTACGAGCAGTACTTC.

This clonotype was seen at least ten times. The J gene is TRBJ2-1, the V gene TRBV7-3, with 10 bases identical to TRBD1. The CDR3 is 16 residues long. Germline V CDR1 and CDR2: SGHTA, FQGTGA. J lost 8 bases, V lost 1 base, and 8 bases had no gene match. CDR3 DNA: TGTGCCAGCAGCTTAAAGAGCTTGGGGACAGGGGATGAGCAGTTCTTC. Amino acid sequence: CASSLKSLGTGDEQFF.

J is TRBJ2-7 and V is TRBV7-3; D remains unclear. The CDR3 spans 13 residues. Germline V CDR1 and CDR2: SGHTA, FQGTGA. V was cut by 8 bases and J by 6 bases, with 17 bases left in between. CDR3 in DNA: TGTGCCAGCTCCGTCTTCGGGCGAGGCGAGCAGTACTTC. This codes for CASSVFGRGEQYF.

The CDR3 loop reads CSADSGTRTTDTQYF. CDR3 bases: TGCAGTGCCGATTCCGGGACACGCACCACAGATACGCAGTATTTT. J is TRBJ2-3 and V is TRBV20-1, with TRBD1 as a possible D gene (6 bases). CDR1 and CDR2 from the germline V gene are DFQATT and SNEGSKA (reference sequence). This CDR3 contains 15 residues. Trimming removed 6 bases at V and 2 bases at J, with 18 bases between.

This chain uses TRBV20-1 with TRBJ2-3, with D tentatively TRBD1 (6 bases). Looked up from germline, CDR1 is DFQATT and CDR2 is SNEGSKA (reference sequence). This CDR3 comprises 16 residues. The V gene lost 0 bases and the J gene lost 2 bases, with 15 bases spanning the gap. CDR3 loop: CSARDLFQGPTDTQYF. CDR3 nucleotides: TGCAGTGCTAGAGATCTCTTCCAGGGGCCCACAGATACGCAGTATTTT.

A few counts support this clonotype. V and J are TRBV24-1 and TRBJ2-3, with 7 bases that match TRBD1. The CDR3 is 12 amino acids. Germline V gene sequence: CDR1 KGHDR, CDR2 SFDVKD. The CDR3 nucleotides read TGTGCGACCCAGGGGGTTGAGGATACGCAGTATTTT. Translated: CATQGVEDTQYF.

The V call is TRBV20-1, the J call TRBJ2-7, with D tentatively TRBD1 (7 bases). The CDR3 runs to 14 residues. Trimming shortened V by 6 bases and J by 5 bases, and 20 bases separated the two germline ends. The germline V gene has CDR1 DFQATT and CDR2 SNEGSKA (reference sequence). The CDR3 loop is CSARILGRGDEQYF. CDR3 nucleotides: TGCAGTGCCCGGATCTTGGGCAGGGGGGACGAGCAGTACTTC.

The rearrangement uses TRBV9 and TRBJ2-7; maybe TRBD2 (6 bases). With 3 bases removed from V and 7 bases from J, the gap between germline ends came to 20 bases. Germline V gene sequence: CDR1 SGDLS, CDR2 YYNGEE. The CDR3 has 15 residues. The CDR3 coding sequence is TGTGCCAGCAGCGCTTCTATTCCAGGGAGGCTTGAGCAGTACTTC. Protein product: CASSASIPGRLEQYF.

The gene calls are TRBV6-2 or TRBV6-3 and TRBJ2-5; D unclear. The CDR3 totals 15 residues. Deletions cut 8 bases from V and 2 bases from J, with 18 bases between. The germline CDR1 and CDR2 sequences are MNHEY and SVGEGT. The DNA for the CDR3 is TGTGCCAGCGGGGTGATAGGCAGAGAACAAGAGACCCAGTACTTC. Translation: CASGVIGREQETQYF.

The V call is TRBV5-1, the J call TRBJ2-5, with D unresolved. The germline V gene has CDR1 SGHRS and CDR2 YFSETQ. Trimming stripped 7 bases from V and 1 base from J, with 11 bases between. The CDR3 is 13 amino acids. The CDR3 coding sequence is TGCGCCAGCGCGTACCTCTCCCAAGAGACCCAGTACTTC. Translating it yields CASAYLSQETQYF.

V is TRBV20-1 and J is TRBJ2-3, with 8 bases that match TRBD2. Germline CDR1 is DFQATT and CDR2 is SNEGSKA (reference sequence). J gave up 5 bases and V 7 bases, and 23 bases lay outside the gene matches. This CDR3 comprises 18 residues. The CDR3 nucleotides are TGCAGTGTAGCTATAGATAGGCCGGGACTAGGGGATTTAGATACGCAGTATTTT. Translation: CSVAIDRPGLGDLDTQYF.

As regards this clonotype: A much more abundant neighbour one base away suggests this may be a read error. The J gene is TRBJ2-3, the V gene TRBV4-3; TRBD2 is a possible D gene (5 bases). The CDR3 spans 15 residues. V was trimmed by 1 base and J by 4 bases, leaving 12 bases between them. Per germline, CDR1 LGHNA and CDR2 YSLEER. The CDR3 spells CASSQGLTTADTQYF. Here the CDR3 DNA reads TGCGCCAGCAGCCAAGGACTGACTACTGCAGATACGCAGTATTTT.

This rearrangement joins TRBV6-6 to TRBJ1-2, with a possible D match to TRBD1 (6 bases). Looked up from germline, CDR1 is MNHNY and CDR2 is SVGAGI (reference sequence). V was trimmed by 11 bases and J by 7 bases, leaving 17 bases between them. This CDR3 spans 12 amino acids. The CDR3 spells CAVSSGVSGYTF. The CDR3 DNA reads TGTGCCGTTTCTTCAGGGGTCAGTGGCTACACCTTC.

This clonotype was seen more than once but under ten times. The chain recombines TRBV3-1 with TRBJ2-4; 8 bases fit TRBD2. The assigned J gene may be wrong: the sequence end matches TRBJ2-5 better. The CDR3 consists of 15 residues. Per the germline V gene, CDR1 is LGHDT and CDR2 is YNNKEL (reference sequence). CDR3 protein: CASSQLRGGLQTQYF. The CDR3 nucleotides are TGTGCCAGCAGCCAATTACGGGGGGGCCTCCAGACCCAGTACTTC.

In its sample, this clonotype was seen a few times. The chain uses TRBV24-1 and TRBJ2-7; 8 bases line up with TRBD1. Germline V gene lookup returns CDR1 KGHDR and CDR2 SFDVKD. This CDR3 has 15 amino acids. V trimming: 6 bases; J trimming: 2 bases; junction bases outside the gene matches: 8. In DNA, the CDR3 is TGTGCCACCAGTTTGGCACGGGACAGGACCTACGAGCAGTACTTC. Amino acid sequence: CATSLARDRTYEQYF.

This clonotype was counted a few times. This rearrangement joins TRBV10-3 to TRBJ2-3; 11 nucleotides match TRBD2. CDR1 is ENHRY, CDR2 SYGVKD, per germline. The V segment lost 3 bases and the J segment 7 bases; nucleotides outside the gene matches: 12. The CDR3 covers 17 residues. DNA for the CDR3: TGTGCCATCAGTGATTCGGGACTAGCGGACTCCGGGTATACGCAGTATTTT. Translation gives CAISDSGLADSGYTQYF.

This clonotype was found a few times. The V and J genes are TRBV7-6 and TRBJ2-7; 7 bases are a match to TRBD2. The germline CDR1 and CDR2 sequences are SGHVS and FNYEAQ. V was clipped by 1 base and J by 5 bases; unmatched bases: 5. This CDR3 is built from 14 residues. CDR3 DNA: TGTGCCAGCAGCTTAGGGACTAGTAATGACGAGCAGTACTTC. This encodes CASSLGTSNDEQYF.

V gene TRBV29-1 combines with J gene TRBJ2-3; D is perhaps TRBD1 or TRBD2 (5 bases each). Trimming removed 6 bases from V and 1 base from J, with 14 bases in between. The V gene's germline CDR1 is SQVTM and CDR2 ANQGSEA. This CDR3 is built from 14 residues. The CDR3 region is CSVHGTQRTDTQYF. Written as DNA, the CDR3 is TGCAGCGTGCACGGGACCCAACGCACAGATACGCAGTATTTT.

V is TRBV6-5 and J is TRBJ2-2, with D perhaps assigned TRBD1 or TRBD2 (6 bases each). CDR1 is MNHEY and CDR2 is SVGAGI in the germline V gene. There are 15 residues in the CDR3. V lost 7 bases and J 4 bases, leaving 16 bases between the germline ends. The CDR3 protein is CASTWGAGSTGELFF. In nucleotides, the CDR3 is TGTGCCAGCACCTGGGGGGCGGGTAGCACCGGGGAGCTGTTTTTT.

The chain has TRBV9 and TRBJ2-1; TRBD1 agrees at 7 bases. This CDR3 has 13 residues. In germline, CDR1 is SGDLS, CDR2 YYNGEE. The junction had 3 bases not matched to a gene; V was cut back by 2 bases and J by 7 bases. CDR3 nucleotides: TGTGCCAGCAGCGTCGCCAGGGGGAATGAGCAGTTCTTC. It yields the protein CASSVARGNEQFF.

This clonotype was detected only a few times. CDR3 DNA: TGTGCCAGCAGTGACGCTCGGACAGGGAGAGCTTTCTTT. The encoded protein is CASSDARTGRAFF. The chain couples TRBV6-4 to TRBJ1-1; 8 bases line up with TRBD1. This CDR3 contains 13 residues. Per the germline V gene, CDR1 is MRHNA and CDR2 is SNTAGT. Unmatched junction bases numbered 6, after V lost 2 bases and J lost 10 bases.

This clonotype was seen only a few times. The chain recombines TRBV7-2 with TRBJ2-4; 8 bases are a match to TRBD1. There are 19 residues in the CDR3. V shed 4 bases and J 0 bases; nucleotides not matched to a gene: 14. CDR1 and CDR2 from the germline V gene are SGHTA and FQGNSA. The DNA of the CDR3 is TGTGCCAGCAGCTCCGCTCCGGGACAGGCGACCCTAGCCAAAAACATTCAGTACTTC. Translating gives CASSSAPGQATLAKNIQYF.

The chain employs TRBV4-3 and TRBJ2-7; D is possibly TRBD2 (7 bases). This CDR3 contains 13 residues. V lost 0 bases and J 6 bases, leaving 9 bases between the germline ends. Germline lookup yields CDR1 LGHNA and CDR2 YSLEER. The CDR3 protein is CASSQEGGAEQYF. The CDR3 DNA reads TGCGCCAGCAGCCAAGAGGGGGGGGCCGAGCAGTACTTC.

The rearrangement uses TRBV11-3 and TRBJ2-2; weak D call: TRBD1 (5 bases). The V and J ends lost 0 bases and 2 bases respectively, with 13 bases between them. The germline CDR1 and CDR2 sequences are SGHNT and YENEEA. The CDR3 has 17 amino acids. This CDR3 is CASSLDPARENTGELFF. The CDR3 bases are TGTGCCAGCAGCTTAGATCCTGCCAGGGAAAACACCGGGGAGCTGTTTTTT. The full variable domain, its missing parts supplied by reference TRBV11-3 and TRBJ2-2, is EAGVVQSPRYKIIEKKQPVAFWCNPISGHNTLYWYLQNLGQGPELLIRYENEEAVDDSQLPKDRFSAERLKGVDSTLKIQPAELGDSAVYLCASSLDPARENTGELFFGEGSRLTVL.

Many counts were recorded for this clonotype. This chain connects TRBV11-1 to TRBJ2-7; no clear D gene. The CDR3 runs to 14 residues. V was clipped by 3 bases and J by 2 bases, with 11 bases between them. Germline V gene sequence: CDR1 SGHAT, CDR2 FQDESV (reference sequence). This CDR3 reads CASSFQAETYEQYF. The CDR3 nucleotides are TGTGCCAGCAGCTTTCAGGCAGAGACCTACGAGCAGTACTTC.